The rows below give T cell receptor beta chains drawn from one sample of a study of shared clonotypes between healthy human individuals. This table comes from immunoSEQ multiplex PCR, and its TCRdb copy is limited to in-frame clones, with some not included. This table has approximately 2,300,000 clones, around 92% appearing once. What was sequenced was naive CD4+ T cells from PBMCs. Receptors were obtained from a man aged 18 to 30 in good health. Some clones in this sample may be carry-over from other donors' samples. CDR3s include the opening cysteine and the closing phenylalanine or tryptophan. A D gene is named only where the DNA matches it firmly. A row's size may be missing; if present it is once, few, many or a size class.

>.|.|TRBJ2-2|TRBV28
CASSLVQGHTGELFF
TGTGCCAGCAGTTTAGTCCAGGGACACACCGGGGAGCTGTTTTTT
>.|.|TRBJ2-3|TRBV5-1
CASSWDERTAPDTQYF
TGCGCCAGCAGCTGGGACGAGAGGACGGCTCCAGATACGCAGTATTTT
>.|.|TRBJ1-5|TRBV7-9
CASSLDRDSNQPQHF
TGTGCCAGCAGCTTAGATCGGGATAGCAATCAGCCCCAGCATTTT
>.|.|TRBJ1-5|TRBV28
CASSSGGNQPQHF
TGTGCCAGCAGTTCTGGGGGGAATCAGCCCCAGCATTTT
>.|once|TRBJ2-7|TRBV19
CASGRGDRDSHEQYF
TGTGCCAGCGGGCGGGGGGACAGGGATAGCCACGAGCAGTACTTC
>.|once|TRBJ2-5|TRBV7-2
CASSREDRVQETQYF
TGTGCCAGCAGCCGCGAAGACAGAGTCCAAGAGACCCAGTACTTC
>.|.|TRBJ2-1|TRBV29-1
CSVDGDAYNEQFF
TGCAGCGTTGATGGCGACGCCTACAATGAGCAGTTCTTC
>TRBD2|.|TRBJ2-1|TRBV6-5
CASSQGLGGRFEFF
TGTGCCAGCAGTCAGGGACTAGGGGGGAGGTTTGAGTTCTTC
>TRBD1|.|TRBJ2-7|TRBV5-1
CASSPAGDRGNEQYF
TGCGCCAGCAGCCCCGCCGGGGACAGGGGTAACGAGCAGTACTTC
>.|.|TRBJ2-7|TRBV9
CASSVTPAAEQYF
TGTGCCAGCAGCGTAACCCCGGCCGCCGAGCAGTACTTC
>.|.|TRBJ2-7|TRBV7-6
CASSLVSGGNEQYF
TGTGCCAGCAGCTTAGTGAGTGGGGGGAACGAGCAGTACTTC
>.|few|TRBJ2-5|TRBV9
CASSATRQETQYF
TGTGCCAGCAGCGCGACAAGACAAGAGACCCAGTACTTC
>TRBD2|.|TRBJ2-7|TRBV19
CASRLSGSVVYEQYF
TGTGCCAGTAGGCTTAGCGGGAGTGTCGTGTACGAGCAGTACTTC
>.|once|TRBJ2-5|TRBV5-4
CASSLGPQETQYF
TGTGCCAGCAGCTTGGGGCCGCAAGAGACCCAGTACTTC
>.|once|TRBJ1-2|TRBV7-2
CASSLINEQGYTF
TGTGCCAGCAGCTTAATCAACGAACAGGGCTACACCTTC
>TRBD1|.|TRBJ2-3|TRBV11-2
CASSLDRGPTDTQYF
TGTGCCAGCAGCTTGGACAGGGGGCCCACAGATACGCAGTATTTT
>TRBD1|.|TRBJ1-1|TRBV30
CAWSLGGQGGRAAFF
TGTGCCTGGAGTTTAGGAGGACAGGGCGGTCGGGCAGCTTTCTTT
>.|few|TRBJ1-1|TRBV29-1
CSGGEAMNTEAFF
TGCAGCGGGGGGGAAGCCATGAACACTGAAGCTTTCTTT
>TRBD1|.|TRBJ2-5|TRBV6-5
CASRPWIDREETQYF
TGTGCCAGCAGACCATGGATAGACAGGGAAGAGACCCAGTACTTC
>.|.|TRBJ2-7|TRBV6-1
CASSVGAEYEQYF
TGTGCCAGCAGTGTCGGGGCGGAGTACGAGCAGTACTTC
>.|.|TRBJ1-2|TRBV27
CASSAYGDNYGYTF
TGTGCCAGCAGTGCCTATGGGGATAACTATGGCTACACCTTC
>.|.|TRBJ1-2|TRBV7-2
CASSSGPNYGYTF
TGTGCCAGCAGCTCTGGACCCAACTATGGCTACACCTTC
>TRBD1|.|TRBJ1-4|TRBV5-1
CASSLEGAGEKLFF
TGCGCCAGCAGCTTGGAGGGGGCAGGGGAAAAACTGTTTTTT
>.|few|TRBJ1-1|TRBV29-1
CSVKGLRRSEAFF
TGCAGCGTTAAGGGGTTAAGGAGGTCTGAAGCTTTCTTT
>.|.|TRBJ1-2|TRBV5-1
CASSLAGPNYGYTF
TGCGCCAGCAGCTTGGCAGGCCCTAACTATGGCTACACCTTC
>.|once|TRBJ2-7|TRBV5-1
CASSLAGIREQYF
TGCGCCAGCAGCTTGGCCGGGATAAGGGAGCAGTACTTC
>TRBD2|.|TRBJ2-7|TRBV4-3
CASSRTTSGRAWTYEQYF
TGCGCCAGCAGCCGAACAACTAGCGGGAGGGCCTGGACCTACGAGCAGTACTTC
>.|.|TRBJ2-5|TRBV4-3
CASSQEFRVAETQYF
TGCGCCAGCAGCCAAGAATTCAGGGTGGCAGAGACCCAGTACTTC
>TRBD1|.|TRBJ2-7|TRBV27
CASSSRTGGYEQYF
TGTGCCAGCAGTAGCCGGACAGGGGGCTACGAGCAGTACTTC
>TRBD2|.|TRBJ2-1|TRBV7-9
CASSPLAGAYNEQFF
TGTGCCAGCAGCCCCCTAGCGGGAGCCTACAATGAGCAGTTCTTC
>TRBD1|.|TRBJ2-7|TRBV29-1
CSVEDPRTGASYEQYF
TGCAGCGTTGAAGATCCAAGGACAGGGGCATCCTACGAGCAGTACTTC
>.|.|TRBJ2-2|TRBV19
CASMGTGNTGELFF
TGTGCCAGTATGGGGACGGGGAACACCGGGGAGCTGTTTTTT
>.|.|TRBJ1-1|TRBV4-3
CASSQDLRQGGQAFF
TGCGCCAGCAGCCAAGATCTTCGGCAGGGTGGGCAAGCTTTCTTT
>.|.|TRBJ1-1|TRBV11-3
CASSSSGGNTEAFF
TGTGCCAGCAGCTCCAGTGGGGGGAACACTGAAGCTTTCTTT
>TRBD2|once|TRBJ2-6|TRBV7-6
CASSSKRGPSSAGANVLTF
TGTGCCAGCAGCTCAAAGCGGGGTCCCTCCTCTGCTGGGGCCAACGTCCTGACTTTC